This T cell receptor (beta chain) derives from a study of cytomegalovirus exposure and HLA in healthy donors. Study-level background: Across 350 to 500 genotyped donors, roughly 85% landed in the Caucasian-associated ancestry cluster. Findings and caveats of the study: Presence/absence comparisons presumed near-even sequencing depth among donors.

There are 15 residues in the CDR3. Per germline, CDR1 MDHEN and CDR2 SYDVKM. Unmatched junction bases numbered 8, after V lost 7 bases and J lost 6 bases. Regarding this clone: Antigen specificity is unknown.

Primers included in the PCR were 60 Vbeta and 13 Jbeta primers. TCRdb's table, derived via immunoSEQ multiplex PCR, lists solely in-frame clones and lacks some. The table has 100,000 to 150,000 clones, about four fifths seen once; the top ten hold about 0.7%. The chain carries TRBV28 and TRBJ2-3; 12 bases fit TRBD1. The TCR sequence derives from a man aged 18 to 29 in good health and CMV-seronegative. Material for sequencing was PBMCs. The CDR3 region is CASMPGGQGADTQYF. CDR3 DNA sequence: TGTGCCAGCATGCCGGGGGGACAGGGGGCCGATACGCAGTATTTT.